This passage covers 5 T cell receptor beta chains from one sample sequenced in a study of blood T cell repertoires in COVID-19. Using immunoSEQ multiplex PCR, the repertoire was profiled, and TCRdb retains in-frame clones only, with some absent. The sample holds some 200,000 clones; about 90% are singletons and the top ten take approximately 2.2%. The sequencing sample was made of PBMCs or T cells enriched from blood (not recorded which). The origin of the receptors is a woman in her twenties or thirties who had recovered from COVID-19.

The CDR3 is CASSLGDSGSYEQYF. CDR3 bases: TGCGCCAGCAGCTTGGGGGACAGCGGGTCGTACGAGCAGTACTTC. The genes are TRBV5-1 and TRBJ2-7; tentative D call: TRBD1 (7 bases). Trimming removed 0 bases from V and 4 bases from J, with 14 bases in between. The germline gives CDR1 SGHRS, CDR2 YFSETQ. This CDR3 spans 15 amino acids. The full variable domain, in which reference TRBV5-1 and TRBJ2-7 provide the parts outside the CDR3, is KAGVTQTPRYLIKTRGQQVTLSCSPISGHRSVSWYQQTPGQGLQFLFEYFSETQRNKGNFPGRFSGRQFSNSRSEMNVSTLELGDSALYLCASSLGDSGSYEQYFGPGTRLTVT.

V usage is TRBV11-1 and J usage is TRBJ1-3; 7 bases are a match to TRBD1. CDR1 and CDR2 from the germline V gene are SGHAT and FQDESV (reference sequence). The CDR3 runs to 15 residues. Losses at the gene ends were 3 bases for V and 7 bases for J; bases not matched to a gene: 9. The CDR3 spells CASSFIQGDTNTIYF. CDR3 DNA: TGTGCCAGCAGCTTCATCCAGGGGGACACCAACACCATATATTTT.

The gene calls are TRBV7-9 and TRBJ1-6; 7 bases map to TRBD1. V was pared by 7 bases and J by 8 bases, with 5 bases of the junction left unmatched. This CDR3 has 13 amino acids. Germline CDR1 reads SEHNR; CDR2 reads FQNEAQ (reference sequence). The CDR3 bases are TGTGCCAGCACCGCTACAGGGGATTCACCCCTCCACTTT. Translating gives CASTATGDSPLHF.

The V and J genes are TRBV6-2 or TRBV6-3 and TRBJ2-1; no firm D call. CDR1 and CDR2 from the germline V gene are MNHEY and SVGEGT. This CDR3 region has 15 residues. Trimming removed 5 bases from V and 5 bases from J, with 16 bases in between. CDR3 nucleotide sequence: TGTGCCAGCAGTCATCCCGAACTGTCTAACAATGAGCAGTTCTTC. Protein: CASSHPELSNNEQFF.

The gene calls are TRBV5-1 and TRBJ2-3; tentatively, D is TRBD2 (7 bases). The V and J ends lost 6 bases and 6 bases respectively, with 20 bases between them. This CDR3 contains 15 residues. Germline V gene sequence: CDR1 SGHRS, CDR2 YFSETQ. The CDR3 sequence: CASMSGGGFTDTQYF. For the CDR3, the DNA is TGCGCCAGCATGTCTGGCGGGGGCTTCACCGATACGCAGTATTTT.